The 31 T cell receptor beta chains in this list originate from one sample, sequenced in a study of T-cell memory formation after mild COVID-19. TCRdb analysed the 5' RACE reads with MiXCR anew, one entry per CDR3 protein. Among around 300,000 distinct CDR3 sequences listed, roughly 13% were seen once. Sequenced sample: PBMCs or a T cell subset sorted from them (not recorded which). The source of these receptors is a man aged 18 to 30 who had mild COVID-19 (a few samples of this study predate the infection). Cell type and time point are not known.

This clonotype was seen at least ten times. The chain joins TRBV24-1 to TRBJ1-2, with 7 bases matching TRBD1. The CDR3 is made up of 14 amino acids. The germline V gene encodes CDR1 KGHDR and CDR2 SFDVKD. J was trimmed by 8 bases and V by 2 bases; bases with no gene match: 7. CDR3: CATSDSNRGGGYTF. CDR3 sequence (DNA): TGTGCCACCAGTGATTCGAACAGGGGCGGCGGCTACACCTTC.

The gene calls are TRBV4-2 and TRBJ2-5; no reliable D call. From germline, CDR1 is LGHNA and CDR2 YNFKEQ. Between the trimmed V and J ends, which lost 0 bases and 7 bases, there was a span of 12 bases. This CDR3 is 14 amino acids long. Here the CDR3 DNA reads TGTGCCAGCAGCCAAGATCAAGTCTCGGGGACCCAGTACTTC. The encoded protein is CASSQDQVSGTQYF.

The chain uses TRBV5-1 and TRBJ1-1; D not certain. The germline V gene encodes CDR1 SGHRS and CDR2 YFSETQ. The V gene lost 2 bases and the J gene lost 1 base, with 6 bases spanning the gap. The CDR3 is 13 amino acids. The CDR3 loop is CASSFRQNTEAFF. CDR3 DNA sequence: TGCGCCAGCAGCTTCCGGCAGAACACTGAAGCTTTCTTT.

The V and J genes are TRBV6-2 or TRBV6-3 and TRBJ2-1; TRBD2 matches 8 bases. With 3 bases clipped from V and 12 bases from J, the junction kept 7 bases outside the gene matches. Germline V gives CDR1 MNHEY, CDR2 SVGEGT. The CDR3 contains 13 residues. The CDR3 DNA follows: TGTGCCAGCAGTTATGCCCCGCGGGGGGCGCAGTTCTTC. Translation gives CASSYAPRGAQFF.

This chain connects TRBV13 to TRBJ1-4; TRBD1 is a possible D gene (5 bases). Germline V gene lookup returns CDR1 PRHDT and CDR2 FYEKMQ (reference sequence). Trimming shortened V by 5 bases and J by 7 bases, and 17 bases separated the two germline ends. This CDR3 is 15 amino acids long. In DNA, the CDR3 is TGTGCCAGCAGCCCGCCACGGGGGGGACCTGAAAAACTGTTTTTT. Protein product: CASSPPRGGPEKLFF.

This clonotype has a handful of counts. The rearrangement joins TRBV5-4 to TRBJ2-1; the D is unclear. CDR3 length equals 15 residues. V shed 2 bases and J shed 7 bases, with 16 bases lying between them. The germline V gene encodes CDR1 SGHNT and CDR2 YYREEE (reference sequence). The CDR3 bases are TGTGCCAGCAGCTTTGGGCACCTCGTCGGGAATGAGCAGTTCTTC. Its translation is CASSFGHLVGNEQFF. Combining the CDR3 with reference TRBV5-4 and TRBJ2-1 gives the whole variable domain ETGVTQSPTHLIKTRGQQVTLRCSSQSGHNTVSWYQQALGQGPQFIFQYYREEENGRGNFPPRFSGLQFPNYSSELNVNALELDDSALYLCASSFGHLVGNEQFFGPGTRLTVL.

This clonotype has only a few counts. The V call is TRBV7-2, the J call TRBJ1-2, with D possibly matching TRBD1 (5 bases). This CDR3 contains 16 residues. Trimming took off 2 bases at V and 3 bases at J, with 16 bases between the two ends. From germline, CDR1 is SGHTA and CDR2 FQGNSA. As DNA, the CDR3 is TGTGCCAGCAGCTTATGGCTGGTCGTGACAGACTATGGCTACACCTTC. It encodes CASSLWLVVTDYGYTF.

V gene TRBV7-9 combines with J gene TRBJ2-3; D could derive from TRBD1 or TRBD2 (5 bases each). The CDR3 has 16 residues. In germline, CDR1 is SEHNR, CDR2 FQNEAQ (reference sequence). Trimming cost V 0 bases and J 0 bases, with 10 bases left between them. CDR3 nucleotides: TGTGCCAGCAGCTTAGCCGAGGGGCCCAGCACAGATACGCAGTATTTT. It yields the protein CASSLAEGPSTDTQYF.

This clonotype was recorded a few times. This chain connects TRBV4-1 to TRBJ2-5; D is perhaps TRBD2 (5 bases). Germline-derived CDR1 and CDR2 are MGHRA and YSYEKL. CDR3 size: 15 residues. V was pared by 1 base and J by 2 bases, with 11 bases between. The CDR3 reads CASSQVTGSQETQYF. DNA for the CDR3: TGCGCCAGCAGCCAAGTGACGGGGTCGCAAGAGACCCAGTACTTC.

The CDR3, as DNA: TGTGCCAGCAGTTACCCCACGGGCGAGCAGTACGTC. Residues: CASSYPTGEQYV. The chain joins TRBV6-6 to TRBJ2-7; no reliable D call. V lost 2 bases to trimming and J lost 6 bases, with 8 bases between them. Germline V CDR1 and CDR2: MNHNY, SVGAGI (reference sequence). There are 12 residues in the CDR3.

The chain uses TRBV5-5 and TRBJ1-4; D might be TRBD1 (6 bases). Germline CDR1 reads SGHKS; CDR2 reads YYEKEE (reference sequence). The CDR3 is 15 residues long. V was shortened by 2 bases and J by 7 bases, with 15 bases between the two germline ends. CDR3: CASSFGGADGEKLFF. CDR3 nucleotide sequence: TGTGCCAGCAGCTTCGGGGGGGCCGACGGTGAAAAACTGTTTTTT.

In its sample, this clonotype was seen a few times. The DNA of the CDR3 is TGTGCCAGCAGCTGGGACAGGTTCTATGGCTACACCTTC. Protein product: CASSWDRFYGYTF. The chain joins TRBV7-9 to TRBJ1-2; 8 nucleotides agree with TRBD1. J lost 4 bases, V lost 4 bases, and 2 bases had no gene match. Germline CDR1 reads SEHNR; CDR2 reads FQNEAQ (reference sequence). The CDR3 is 13 amino acids.

The chain links TRBV12-3 or TRBV12-4 to TRBJ2-1; a possible D gene is TRBD2 (5 bases). The CDR3 contains 11 residues. V was cut by 3 bases and J by 8 bases, with 5 bases left in between. The CDR3: CASSFSDEQFF. In DNA, the CDR3 is TGTGCCAGCAGTTTTAGCGATGAGCAGTTCTTC.

The chain employs TRBV4-1 and TRBJ2-7; 7 positions agree with TRBD2. The length of the CDR3 is 17 residues. Germline V CDR1 and CDR2: MGHRA, YSYEKL. Trimming cost V 2 bases and J 1 base; bases outside gene matches: 11. The CDR3 coding sequence is TGCGCCAGCAGCCAATCCGGGGGTAGCGGGTCATCCTACGAGCAGTACTTC. This codes for CASSQSGGSGSSYEQYF.

This chain uses TRBV18 with TRBJ2-1; possibly TRBD1 for D (5 bases). V lost 5 bases and J 11 bases, leaving 10 bases between the germline ends. Germline lookup yields CDR1 KGHSH and CDR2 LQKENI. The CDR3 has 11 residues. As DNA, the CDR3 is TGTGCCAGCTCAGCCAACAGGCAGCAGTTCTTC. Translated: CASSANRQQFF.

This clonotype has only a few counts. This chain's CDR3 is CSASGGAGSRNEQFF. For the CDR3, the DNA is TGCAGTGCTAGCGGTGGGGCAGGGTCGAGGAATGAGCAGTTCTTC. The chain has TRBV20-1 and TRBJ2-1, with D tentatively TRBD1 (5 bases). The CDR3 has 15 amino acids. The ends were cut back, 3 bases at V and 7 bases at J, with 19 bases in the middle. Germline CDR1 is DFQATT and CDR2 is SNEGSKA (reference sequence).

This clonotype occurred many times. The rearrangement uses TRBV5-1 and TRBJ2-5, with 7 bases identical to TRBD1. This CDR3 is 14 amino acids long. The germline V gene encodes CDR1 SGHRS and CDR2 YFSETQ. Trimming took 4 bases from V and 5 from J; bases not matched to a gene: 8. CDR3 sequence (DNA): TGCGCCAGCAGCCCAACAGGGGACGCGGAGACCCAGTACTTC. This codes for CASSPTGDAETQYF. Full variable domain (missing parts from reference TRBV5-1 and TRBJ2-5): KAGVTQTPRYLIKTRGQQVTLSCSPISGHRSVSWYQQTPGQGLQFLFEYFSETQRNKGNFPGRFSGRQFSNSRSEMNVSTLELGDSALYLCASSPTGDAETQYFGPGTRLLVL.

In its sample, this clonotype was seen many times. This sequence joins TRBV5-1 and TRBJ2-6; the D is unclear. Per the germline V gene, CDR1 is SGHRS and CDR2 is YFSETQ. The CDR3 contains 13 residues. V lost 4 bases and J 4 bases, leaving 6 bases between the germline ends. CDR3 sequence (DNA): TGCGCCAGCAGCATGACAGGGGCCAACGTCCTGACTTTC. This encodes CASSMTGANVLTF.

This clonotype has a handful of counts. The rearrangement joins TRBV7-9 to TRBJ1-2; 10 nucleotides line up with TRBD1. Losses at the gene ends were 7 bases for V and 4 bases for J; bases not matched to a gene: 15. CDR1 is SEHNR and CDR2 is FQNEAQ in the germline V gene (reference sequence). The CDR3 spans 17 residues. CDR3 nucleotide sequence: TGTGCCAGCACCGCAAGCGAGACAGGGGGCCTCTTCTATGGCTACACCTTC. Encoded protein: CASTASETGGLFYGYTF.

The genes are TRBV10-3 and TRBJ2-2; no reliable D call. The CDR3 is 17 residues long. V lost 2 bases and J 3 bases, leaving 16 bases between the germline ends. CDR1 and CDR2 from the germline V gene are ENHRY and SYGVKD. CDR3 loop: CAISEELASLYTGELFF. DNA for the CDR3: TGTGCCATCAGTGAGGAGCTGGCCAGCCTATACACCGGGGAGCTGTTTTTT.

This clonotype was counted between two and nine times. The chain employs TRBV6-5 and TRBJ2-2; possibly TRBD1 for D (6 bases). Germline CDR1 MNHEY, CDR2 SVGAGI. Trimming pared 5 bases from V and 3 bases from J, leaving 13 bases between. The CDR3 runs 15 residues. The CDR3 is CASSQGDIYTGELFF. The DNA for the CDR3 is TGTGCCAGCAGTCAAGGGGACATTTACACCGGGGAGCTGTTTTTT.

This clonotype was found many times. The genes are TRBV9 and TRBJ1-2; 8 nucleotides align to TRBD1. Germline trimming cut 4 bases from V and 1 base from J; bases unmatched to any gene: 6. CDR3 length: 15 residues. Germline CDR1 reads SGDLS; CDR2 reads YYNGEE. CDR3 DNA: TGTGCCAGCAGCCAAGGGACAGGTGGTAACTATGGCTACACCTTC. Translated, it gives CASSQGTGGNYGYTF.

The chain combines TRBV29-1 with TRBJ2-3, with 10 nucleotides matching TRBD2. The CDR3 runs to 16 residues. V lost 0 bases and J lost 7; bases outside the gene matches: 10. CDR1 is SQVTM, CDR2 ANQGSEA, per germline. The CDR3 DNA sequence: TGCAGCGTTGAAGAAGTAGCGGGGGGACACACCTATACGCAGTATTTT. This translates into CSVEEVAGGHTYTQYF.

This clonotype was detected only a few times. J is TRBJ2-1 and V is TRBV5-5; 8 bases map to TRBD1. Per germline, CDR1 SGHKS and CDR2 YYEKEE (reference sequence). The length of the CDR3 is 15 residues. V lost 4 bases and J lost 8; bases outside the gene matches: 11. The CDR3 region is CASSPRTGPLDEQFF. In DNA, the CDR3 is TGTGCCAGCAGCCCGCGGACAGGGCCTCTCGATGAGCAGTTCTTC.

CDR3 in DNA: TGCGCCAGCCGGTCGGGCGGGGAGCTGTTTTTT. This codes for CASRSGGELFF. The rearrangement links TRBV5-1 to TRBJ2-2, with no clear D. The CDR3 has 11 amino acids. Germline CDR1 is SGHRS and CDR2 is YFSETQ. V was clipped by 7 bases and J by 7 bases, with 8 bases between them.

V and J are TRBV20-1 and TRBJ2-5; 9 nucleotides line up with TRBD1. The ends lost 3 bases at V and 5 bases at J; junction bases unmatched: 4. Looked up from germline, CDR1 is DFQATT and CDR2 is SNEGSKA (reference sequence). The CDR3 loop spans 13 amino acids. The DNA of the CDR3 is TGCAGTGCTAGGGTAGACAGGGGGGAGACCCAGTACTTC. The encoded protein is CSARVDRGETQYF.

The chain uses TRBV27 and TRBJ2-3; D perhaps matches TRBD2 (7 bases). Germline-derived CDR1 and CDR2 are MNHEY and SMNVEV (reference sequence). Trimming took off 4 bases at V and 9 bases at J, with 17 bases between the two ends. The CDR3 is made up of 14 amino acids. The CDR3 DNA reads TGTGCCAGCAGTTATCGGGGGGCCGGGGAGACGCAGTATTTT. This sequence encodes CASSYRGAGETQYF.

The chain is built from TRBV6-1 and TRBJ2-7; D uncertain. V lost 3 bases to trimming and J lost 2 bases, with 8 bases between them. The CDR3 has 13 amino acids. Germline CDR1 MNHNS, CDR2 SASEGT. The CDR3 coding sequence is TGTGCCAGCAGTGATCTCAACACCTACGAGCAGTACGTC. The encoded protein is CASSDLNTYEQYV.

This clonotype was seen repeatedly, ten times or more. CDR3 residues: CASSQVGGGANNEQFF. The CDR3 DNA follows: TGCGCCAGCAGCCAAGTTGGCGGGGGAGCGAACAATGAGCAGTTCTTC. The V call is TRBV4-3, the J call TRBJ2-1; 7 nucleotides agree with TRBD2. CDR1 LGHNA and CDR2 YSLEER come from the germline V gene. The CDR3 length is 16 residues. V dropped 1 base and J dropped 5; count of bases not matched to a gene: 8.

This clonotype was seen at least ten times. DNA for the CDR3: TGTGCCAGCAGCGCGGAGGGGCTAGATACGCAGTATTTT. Translation gives CASSAEGLDTQYF. The chain carries TRBV9 and TRBJ2-3; weak D call: TRBD2 (6 bases). The CDR3 extends over 13 amino acids. Germline assignment: CDR1 SGDLS and CDR2 YYNGEE. V was shortened by 3 bases and J by 5 bases, with 10 bases between the two germline ends. Full variable domain (rest looked up from reference TRBV9 and TRBJ2-3): DSGVTQTPKHLITATGQRVTLRCSPRSGDLSVYWYQQSLDQGLQFLIQYYNGEERAKGNILERFSAQQFPDLHSELNLSSLELGDSALYFCASSAEGLDTQYFGPGTRLTVL.

The CDR3 loop reads CASSYSDGGTSPLHF. The CDR3 DNA reads TGTGCCAGCAGTTACTCGGACGGGGGAACTTCACCCCTCCACTTT. The rearrangement uses TRBV6-5 and TRBJ1-6, with D possibly being TRBD1 (5 bases). V lost 0 bases to trimming and J lost 9 bases, with 12 bases between them. The CDR3 has 15 residues. Germline CDR1 MNHEY, CDR2 SVGAGI.